This TCR beta chain was profiled in a study of CD8+ T cells in alopecia areata. As for the study in general: The authors grafted skin from roughly 6-12-month-old C3H/HeJ donors with spontaneous alopecia onto approximately 6-11-week-old female C3H/HeJ mice.

In the case of this clone: Its specificity is unknown. Genes and germline come from the mouse. The sequence runs out 4 residues before the end of the CDR3; the remainder is reconstructed from the germline J gene.

RNA was extracted and reverse transcribed into cDNA as the sequencing template. Data came from immunoSEQ multiplex PCR; TCRdb stores just in-frame clones and leaves some out. This sample includes about 110,000 clones with no singletons; its ten biggest clones take up around 19%. Findings of the study overall: Lesional scalp, especially alopecia totalis/universalis, showed higher clonality than normal scalp. In scalp samples, resident alphabeta T cells of normal skin are also sequenced. Although TCR sharing was seen in mice, sharing across patients was less clear, possibly for HLA-related reasons.

From germline, CDR1 is MSHET and CDR2 SYDVDS. Trimming cost V 5 bases and J 3 bases; bases outside gene matches: 2. This CDR3 has 14 amino acids. V and J are TRBV29 and TRBJ1-2; 11 nucleotides line up with TRBD1. The clonotype originates from a C3H/HeJ mouse with alopecia areata. This strain's MHC haplotype is H2-k. The material sequenced was lesional skin. The CDR3 DNA, read in part, is TGTGCTAGCAGTCCGGGACAGGGGGACTCC. As protein: CASSPGQGDS. The CDR3 as a whole reads CASSPGQGDSDYTF.